The sequence of this TCR beta chain was determined in a study of blood T cells in healthy people across ages. A J-beta primer mix and a sample-barcoded 5' primer were used in a second PCR of about 7 to 12 cycles. Each CDR3 protein is one row after TCRdb ran MiXCR on the 5' RACE reads. Of about 1.4 million distinct CDR3 sequences in the sample, approximately 60% were seen once. Points from the study as a whole: Fewer expanded clones and more diversity marked long-lived versus aged donors.

The CDR3 has 15 amino acids. V dropped 6 bases and J dropped 0; count of bases not matched to a gene: 6. Germline V gene lookup returns CDR1 DFQATT and CDR2 SNEGSKA (reference sequence). This clonotype was observed once. The antigen remains unidentified. The chain links TRBV20-1 to TRBJ2-3, with TRBD1 matching over 10 bases. The source of this sequence is a man aged 18 to 30 in good health. The sample taken for sequencing was blood. The CDR3 DNA follows: TGCAGTGCCGCGAGACAGGGGGCGAGCACAGATACGCAGTATTTT. Encoded protein: CSAARQGASTDTQYF.